One sample yielded the 21 T cell receptor beta chains listed below, sequenced in a study of early T cells in non-severe SARS-CoV-2 infection. From the 5' RACE reads, TCRdb called clonotypes with MiXCR, one entry per CDR3 protein. The sample shows approximately 84,000 distinct CDR3 sequences, around 14% of them seen only once. Sequenced: whole blood. Receptor source: an adult who was a healthcare worker with PCR-confirmed SARS-CoV-2 infection or an uninfected control (not recorded which).

A few counts support this clonotype. The chain combines TRBV4-3 with TRBJ1-4; 7 bases align to TRBD1. J lost 0 bases, V lost 0 bases, and 7 bases had no gene match. Per germline, CDR1 LGHNA and CDR2 YSLEER. The CDR3 extends over 18 amino acids. This chain's CDR3 is CASSQDLLTGTTNEKLFF. CDR3 in DNA: TGCGCCAGCAGCCAAGATCTTTTGACAGGGACAACTAATGAAAAACTGTTTTTT.

This clonotype was counted between two and nine times. The chain links TRBV13 to TRBJ2-7; possibly TRBD2 for D (5 bases). Germline lookup yields CDR1 PRHDT and CDR2 FYEKMQ (reference sequence). CDR3 length: 12 residues. Deletions cut 5 bases from V and 7 bases from J, with 12 bases between. The CDR3 region has the DNA TGTGCCAGCAGCCAATCCCGGGATGAGCAGTACTTC. This codes for CASSQSRDEQYF.

The genes are TRBV10-2 and TRBJ2-2, with TRBD2 matching 11 bases. The CDR3 covers 20 residues. Trimming took 6 bases from V and 4 from J; bases not matched to a gene: 19. From germline, CDR1 is WSHSY and CDR2 SAAADI. CDR3 region: CASRRKLAGDLLRSTGELFF. The CDR3 region has the DNA TGCGCCAGCAGGCGCAAACTAGCGGGAGATTTGTTGAGAAGCACCGGGGAGCTGTTTTTT.

There are a few counts of this clonotype. The chain recombines TRBV28 with TRBJ1-1; unclear D gene. The germline V gene encodes CDR1 MDHEN and CDR2 SYDVKM. This CDR3 comprises 11 residues. Trimming took 2 bases from V and 8 from J, leaving 6 bases between them. The CDR3: CASSLREEAFF. In DNA form, the CDR3 reads TGTGCCAGCAGTTTAAGAGAGGAAGCTTTCTTT.

This clonotype was found a few times. This chain uses TRBV7-2 with TRBJ1-1, with D possibly matching TRBD1 (5 bases). V dropped 4 bases and J dropped 11 bases, with 11 bases sitting between them. CDR1 is SGHTA and CDR2 is FQGNSA in the germline V gene. CDR3 size: 11 residues. For the CDR3, the DNA is TGTGCCAGCAGCTCCAGGGTATTCGCTTTCTTT. This codes for CASSSRVFAFF. The full variable domain, with the rest looked up from reference TRBV7-2 and TRBJ1-1, is GAGVSQSPSNKVTEKGKDVELRCDPISGHTALYWYRQSLGQGLEFLIYFQGNSAPDKSGLPSDRFSAERTGGSVSTLTIQRTQQEDSAVYLCASSSRVFAFFGQGTRLTVV.

At least ten counts were recorded for this clonotype. V is TRBV24-1 and J is TRBJ2-3; TRBD2 matches at 8 bases. This CDR3 has 17 residues. The germline gives CDR1 KGHDR, CDR2 SFDVKD. J was trimmed by 1 base and V by 0 bases; bases with no gene match: 5. The CDR3 nucleotides are TGTGCCACCAGTGATTTGGACGGGAGGGTCGGCACAGATACGCAGTATTTT. Encoded protein: CATSDLDGRVGTDTQYF.

V is TRBV27 and J is TRBJ1-5; 7 bases line up with TRBD1. CDR3 length equals 16 residues. The germline V gene has CDR1 MNHEY and CDR2 SMNVEV (reference sequence). V trimming: 5 bases; J trimming: 0 bases; junction bases outside the gene matches: 7. CDR3 amino acids: CASSPEGAYSNQPQHF. The CDR3 bases are TGTGCCAGCAGTCCCGAGGGGGCCTATAGCAATCAGCCCCAGCATTTT.

This clonotype was seen a few times. V gene TRBV5-4 combines with J gene TRBJ2-5; D is unclear. CDR3 length: 15 residues. V lost 4 bases and J lost 7, with 20 bases in between. The germline gives CDR1 SGHNT, CDR2 YYREEE (reference sequence). DNA for the CDR3: TGTGCCAGCAGCACGGACCCCCCGAGTCATGGGACCCAGTACTTC. It codes for CASSTDPPSHGTQYF. Full variable domain (remainder filled in from reference TRBV5-4 and TRBJ2-5): ETGVTQSPTHLIKTRGQQVTLRCSSQSGHNTVSWYQQALGQGPQFIFQYYREEENGRGNFPPRFSGLQFPNYSSELNVNALELDDSALYLCASSTDPPSHGTQYFGPGTRLLVL.

This clonotype has just a few counts. The rearrangement links TRBV14 to TRBJ1-1; D remains ambiguous. CDR3 length: 14 amino acids. Trimming stripped 2 bases from V and 6 bases from J, with 13 bases between. Germline V lookup: CDR1 SGHDN, CDR2 FVKESK. CDR3 residues: CASSQLATGAEAFF. The CDR3 coding sequence is TGTGCCAGCAGCCAATTGGCAACTGGGGCTGAAGCTTTCTTT.

The CDR3 loop reads CASSPAGTGNQPQHF. In nucleotides, the CDR3 is TGTGCCAGCAGCCCCGCCGGGACGGGAAATCAGCCCCAGCATTTT. The chain is built from TRBV12-3 or TRBV12-4 and TRBJ1-5; the D gene is possibly TRBD1 (5 bases). V was shortened by 6 bases and J by 4 bases, with 16 bases between the two germline ends. The CDR3 has 15 amino acids.

The sample holds a few counts of this clonotype. The rearrangement joins TRBV21-1 to TRBJ1-4; TRBD1 is the table's D call, not checked against the DNA. TRBV21-1 is classified as a pseudogene. The CDR3 is made up of 11 amino acids. The CDR3 is CFKTGVEKLFF. The CDR3 coding sequence is TGTTTCAAGACAGGGGTTGAAAAACTGTTTTTT.

This clonotype has a handful of counts. This sequence joins TRBV3-1 and TRBJ2-5; D call uncertain. The germline CDR1 and CDR2 sequences are LGHDT and YNNKEL (reference sequence). Between the trimmed V and J ends, which lost 3 bases and 4 bases, there was a span of 6 bases. The CDR3 covers 12 residues. The DNA for the CDR3 is TGTGCCAGCAGCCATCGTGCAGAGACCCAGTACTTC. Translating it yields CASSHRAETQYF.

The chain uses TRBV20-1 and TRBJ2-7; 8 bases are shared with TRBD1. Trimming cost V 1 base and J 2 bases; bases outside gene matches: 1. Germline CDR1 DFQATT, CDR2 SNEGSKA (reference sequence). This CDR3 has 13 amino acids. The CDR3 nucleotides read TGCAGTGCTAGAGGGACAGGGCCCTACGAGCAGTACTTC. Its protein product is CSARGTGPYEQYF.

The CDR3, as DNA: TGTGCCAGCGGAGGGTTTGCCGAAAAACTGTTTTTT. The encoded protein is CASGGFAEKLFF. This chain links TRBV28 with TRBJ1-4, with no clear D. Between the trimmed V and J ends, which lost 8 bases and 8 bases, there was a span of 12 bases. The CDR3 runs 12 residues. CDR1 and CDR2 (germline): MDHEN, SYDVKM.

This clonotype was detected only a few times. The J gene is TRBJ2-5, the V gene TRBV29-1; possible D gene TRBD1, 7 bases. The CDR3 sequence is 12 residues long. V lost 1 base and J lost 7, with 10 bases in between. The germline V gene has CDR1 SQVTM and CDR2 ANQGSEA. This CDR3 reads CSVEGQGGTQYF. CDR3 DNA: TGCAGCGTTGAAGGGCAGGGGGGGACCCAGTACTTC.

This clonotype was recorded a few times. This could be a read error, since a much larger clone is one nucleotide away. This chain joins TRBV20-1 and TRBJ2-7, with D perhaps TRBD2 (6 bases). V was clipped by 0 bases and J by 3 bases, with 21 bases between them. The CDR3 sequence is 17 residues long. Germline-derived CDR1 and CDR2 are DFQATT and SNEGSKA (reference sequence). CDR3 nucleotide sequence: TGCAGTGCTAGAGATAGAGGAGCCGGCGGGAAATACTACGAGCAGTACTTC. Its translation: CSARDRGAGGKYYEQYF.

The gene calls are TRBV4-3 and TRBJ2-7, with 10 nucleotides matching TRBD2. The V gene end was trimmed by 2 bases and the J gene end by 2 bases; junction bases not matched to a gene: 6. The germline V gene encodes CDR1 LGHNA and CDR2 YSLEER. The CDR3 spans 16 residues. CDR3 amino acids: CASSQHLAGGPYEQYF. In DNA, the CDR3 is TGCGCCAGCAGCCAACACTTAGCGGGAGGACCCTACGAGCAGTACTTC.

This clonotype was counted only a few times. J is TRBJ2-5 and V is TRBV2; D tentatively fits TRBD1 or TRBD2 (5 bases each). The germline V gene encodes CDR1 SNHLY and CDR2 FYNNEI. The CDR3 runs 14 residues. V lost 9 bases to trimming and J lost 4 bases, with 18 bases between them. The CDR3 region has the DNA TGTGCCAGGGGGAGCGGAAGGGGCGCAGAGACCCAGTACTTC. Its protein is CARGSGRGAETQYF.

This clonotype was observed at least ten times. The V and J genes are TRBV10-3 and TRBJ2-1, with 9 bases identical to TRBD2. Germline V gene lookup returns CDR1 ENHRY and CDR2 SYGVKD. The CDR3 length is 13 residues. V shed 0 bases, J shed 13 bases, and the junction held 4 bases outside the gene matches. The CDR3 loop reads CAISESGTSSQFF. As DNA, the CDR3 is TGTGCCATCAGTGAGTCCGGGACTAGCTCCCAGTTCTTC.

The chain links TRBV7-2 to TRBJ2-2, with D perhaps TRBD1 (6 bases). CDR3 length equals 18 residues. Trimming stripped 4 bases from V and 1 base from J, with 19 bases between. CDR1 is SGHTA, CDR2 FQGNSA, per germline. CDR3 in DNA: TGTGCCAGCAGCTCCCCAAAAGGAAGGACAGTGAACACCGGGGAGCTGTTTTTT. This sequence encodes CASSSPKGRTVNTGELFF.

This clonotype has just a few counts. This chain joins TRBV19 and TRBJ2-1, with 9 nucleotides matching TRBD2. The CDR3 is 15 residues long. CDR1 and CDR2 from the germline V gene are LNHDA and SQIVND (reference sequence). Trimming took 1 base from V and 9 from J; bases not matched to a gene: 7. The CDR3 DNA follows: TGTGCCAGTAGTATAGTCCAGCGGGAGGTTACTGAGCAGTTCTTC. Protein sequence: CASSIVQREVTEQFF.